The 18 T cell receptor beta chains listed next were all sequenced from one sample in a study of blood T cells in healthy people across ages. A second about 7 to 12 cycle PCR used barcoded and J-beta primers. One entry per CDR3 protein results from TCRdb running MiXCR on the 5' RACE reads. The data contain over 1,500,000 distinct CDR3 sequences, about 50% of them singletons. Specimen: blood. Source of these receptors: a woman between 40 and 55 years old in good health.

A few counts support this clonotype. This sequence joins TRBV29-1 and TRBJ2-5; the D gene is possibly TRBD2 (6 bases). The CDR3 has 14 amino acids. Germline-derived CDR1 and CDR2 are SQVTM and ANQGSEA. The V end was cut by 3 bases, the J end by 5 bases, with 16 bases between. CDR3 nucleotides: TGCAGCGTTGACGGGGTGGGACTTAGGGAGACCCAGTACTTC. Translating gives CSVDGVGLRETQYF.

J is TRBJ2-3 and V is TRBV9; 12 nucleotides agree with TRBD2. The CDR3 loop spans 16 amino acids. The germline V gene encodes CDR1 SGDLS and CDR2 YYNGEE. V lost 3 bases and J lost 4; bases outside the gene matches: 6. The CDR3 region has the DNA TGTGCCAGCAGCGAACTAGCGGGGGGCCGTTCAGATACGCAGTATTTT. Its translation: CASSELAGGRSDTQYF.

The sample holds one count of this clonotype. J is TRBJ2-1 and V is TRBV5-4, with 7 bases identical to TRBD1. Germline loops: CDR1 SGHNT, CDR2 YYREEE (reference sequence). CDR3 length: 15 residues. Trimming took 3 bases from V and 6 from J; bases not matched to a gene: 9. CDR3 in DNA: TGTGCCAGCAGCTCAACCCCGACAGGGCTCAATGAGCAGTTCTTC. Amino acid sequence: CASSSTPTGLNEQFF. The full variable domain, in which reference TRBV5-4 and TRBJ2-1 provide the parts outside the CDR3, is ETGVTQSPTHLIKTRGQQVTLRCSSQSGHNTVSWYQQALGQGPQFIFQYYREEENGRGNFPPRFSGLQFPNYSSELNVNALELDDSALYLCASSSTPTGLNEQFFGPGTRLTVL.

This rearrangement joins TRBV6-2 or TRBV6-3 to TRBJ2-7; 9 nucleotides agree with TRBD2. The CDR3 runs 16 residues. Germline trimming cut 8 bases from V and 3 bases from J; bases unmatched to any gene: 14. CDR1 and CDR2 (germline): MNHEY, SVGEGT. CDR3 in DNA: TGTGCCAGCCTGCTTCCCTCGAGCGGGGGGTTCTACGAGCAGTACTTC. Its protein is CASLLPSSGGFYEQYF.

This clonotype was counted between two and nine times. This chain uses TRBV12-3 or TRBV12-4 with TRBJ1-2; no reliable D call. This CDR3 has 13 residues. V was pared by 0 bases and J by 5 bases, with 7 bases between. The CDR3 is CASSLAHIYGYTF. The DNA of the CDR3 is TGTGCCAGCAGTTTAGCACACATTTATGGCTACACCTTC.

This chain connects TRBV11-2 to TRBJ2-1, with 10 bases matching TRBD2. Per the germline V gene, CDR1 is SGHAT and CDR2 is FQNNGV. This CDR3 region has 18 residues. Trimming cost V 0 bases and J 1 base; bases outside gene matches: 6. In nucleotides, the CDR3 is TGTGCCAGCAGCTTAGACGGGCTAGCGGGGGTATCCTACAATGAGCAGTTCTTC. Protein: CASSLDGLAGVSYNEQFF.

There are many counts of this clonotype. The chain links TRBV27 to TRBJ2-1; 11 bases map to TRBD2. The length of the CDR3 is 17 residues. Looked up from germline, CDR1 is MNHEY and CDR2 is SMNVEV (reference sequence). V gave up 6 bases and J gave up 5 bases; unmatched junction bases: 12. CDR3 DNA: TGTGCCAGCAGGACCTCGACTAGCGGGGAGGGACACAATGAGCAGTTCTTC. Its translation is CASRTSTSGEGHNEQFF.

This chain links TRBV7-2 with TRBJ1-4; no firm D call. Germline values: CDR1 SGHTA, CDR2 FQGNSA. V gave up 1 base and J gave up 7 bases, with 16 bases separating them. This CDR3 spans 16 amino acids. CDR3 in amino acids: CASSLGSPRSGEKLFF. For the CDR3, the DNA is TGTGCCAGCAGCTTAGGAAGCCCCAGGAGTGGTGAAAAACTGTTTTTT.

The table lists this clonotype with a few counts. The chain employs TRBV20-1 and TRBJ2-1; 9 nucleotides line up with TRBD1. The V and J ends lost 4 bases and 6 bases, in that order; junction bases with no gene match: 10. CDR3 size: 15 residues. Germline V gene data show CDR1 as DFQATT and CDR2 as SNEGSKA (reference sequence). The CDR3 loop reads CSATEFGQGINEQFF. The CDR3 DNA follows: TGCAGTGCTACCGAATTTGGACAGGGGATCAATGAGCAGTTCTTC.

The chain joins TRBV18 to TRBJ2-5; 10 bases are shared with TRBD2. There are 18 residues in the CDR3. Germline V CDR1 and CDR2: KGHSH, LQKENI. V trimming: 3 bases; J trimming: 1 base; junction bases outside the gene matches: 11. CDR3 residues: CASSPPGLASQFQETQYF. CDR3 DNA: TGTGCCAGCTCACCTCCGGGACTAGCGTCGCAGTTCCAAGAGACCCAGTACTTC.

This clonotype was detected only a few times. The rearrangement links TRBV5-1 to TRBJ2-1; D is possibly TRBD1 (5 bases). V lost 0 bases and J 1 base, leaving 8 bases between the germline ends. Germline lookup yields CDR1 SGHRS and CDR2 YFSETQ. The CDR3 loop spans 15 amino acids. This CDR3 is CASSLDRWSYNEQFF. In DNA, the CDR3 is TGCGCCAGCAGCTTGGACAGGTGGTCCTACAATGAGCAGTTCTTC.

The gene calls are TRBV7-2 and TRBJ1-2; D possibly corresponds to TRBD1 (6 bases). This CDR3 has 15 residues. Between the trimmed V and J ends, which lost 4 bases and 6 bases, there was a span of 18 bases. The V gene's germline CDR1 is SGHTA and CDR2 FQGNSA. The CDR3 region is CASSSQPAGTNGYTF. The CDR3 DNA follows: TGTGCCAGCAGCTCTCAACCCGCCGGGACAAATGGCTACACCTTC.

The CDR3 region is CASSARQGSEQYF. The CDR3 DNA follows: TGTGCCAGCAGTGCCCGACAGGGCTCCGAGCAGTACTTC. The chain joins TRBV27 to TRBJ2-7; 7 bases map to TRBD1. Germline trimming cut 5 bases from V and 6 bases from J; bases unmatched to any gene: 7. The CDR3 covers 13 residues. The germline V gene has CDR1 MNHEY and CDR2 SMNVEV (reference sequence).

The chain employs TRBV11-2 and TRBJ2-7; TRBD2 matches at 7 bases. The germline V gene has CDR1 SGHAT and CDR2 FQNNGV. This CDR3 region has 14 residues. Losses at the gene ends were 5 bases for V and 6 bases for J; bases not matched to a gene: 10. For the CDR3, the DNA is TGTGCCAGCAGCGTTCTAGTTGGGGAGGGCGAGCAGTACTTC. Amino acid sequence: CASSVLVGEGEQYF.

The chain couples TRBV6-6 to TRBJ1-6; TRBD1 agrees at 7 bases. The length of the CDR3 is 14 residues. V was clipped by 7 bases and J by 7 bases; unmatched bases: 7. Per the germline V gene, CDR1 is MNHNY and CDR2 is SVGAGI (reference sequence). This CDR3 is CASTPTGTNSPLHF. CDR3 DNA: TGTGCCAGCACCCCGACAGGGACGAATTCACCCCTCCACTTT.

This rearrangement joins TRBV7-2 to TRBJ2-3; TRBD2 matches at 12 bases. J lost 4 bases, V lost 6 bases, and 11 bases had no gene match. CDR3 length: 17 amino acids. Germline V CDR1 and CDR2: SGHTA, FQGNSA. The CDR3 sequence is CASSPGLAGSTSDTQYF. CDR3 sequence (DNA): TGTGCCAGCAGTCCGGGACTAGCGGGTTCGACATCAGATACGCAGTATTTT.

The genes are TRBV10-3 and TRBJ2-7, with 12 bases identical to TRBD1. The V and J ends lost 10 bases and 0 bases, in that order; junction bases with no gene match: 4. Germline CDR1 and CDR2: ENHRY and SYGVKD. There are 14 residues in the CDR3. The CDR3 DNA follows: TGTGCCACGACGGGACAGGGGGCCTCCTACGAGCAGTACTTC. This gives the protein CATTGQGASYEQYF.

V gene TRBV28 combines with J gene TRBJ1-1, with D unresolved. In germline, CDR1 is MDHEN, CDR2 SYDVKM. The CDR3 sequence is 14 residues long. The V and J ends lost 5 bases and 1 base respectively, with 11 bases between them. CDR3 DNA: TGTGCCAGCAGTCTCGGACTGACGAACACTGAAGCTTTCTTT. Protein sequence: CASSLGLTNTEAFF.